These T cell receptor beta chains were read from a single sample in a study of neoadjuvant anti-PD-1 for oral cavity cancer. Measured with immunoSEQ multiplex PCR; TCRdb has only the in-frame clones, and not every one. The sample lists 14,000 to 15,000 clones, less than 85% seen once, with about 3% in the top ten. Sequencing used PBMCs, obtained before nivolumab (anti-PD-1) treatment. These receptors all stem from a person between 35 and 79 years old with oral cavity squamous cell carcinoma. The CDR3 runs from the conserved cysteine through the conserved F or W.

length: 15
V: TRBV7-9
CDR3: CASSPRRVKDYGYTF

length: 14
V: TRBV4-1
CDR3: CASSQPGLSYEQYF

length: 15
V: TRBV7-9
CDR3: CASSSSAAGRETQYF

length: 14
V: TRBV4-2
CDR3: CASKKQGEGNTIYF

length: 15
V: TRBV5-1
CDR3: CASKEVGGPFYEQYF

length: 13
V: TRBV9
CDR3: CASSDGGASPLHF

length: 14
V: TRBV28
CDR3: CASSLYRPPYEQYF

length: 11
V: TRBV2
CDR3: CASSEAQTQYF

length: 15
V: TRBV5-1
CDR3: CASSLEGGVGEKLFF

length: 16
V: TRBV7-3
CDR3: CASSLQSSSGANVLTF

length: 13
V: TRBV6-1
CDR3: CASSEPTPWGQYF

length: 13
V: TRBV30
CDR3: CAWSDQGRTEAFF

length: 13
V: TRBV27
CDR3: CASTRLMGDQKYF

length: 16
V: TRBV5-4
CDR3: CASSTDRDRVNGELFF

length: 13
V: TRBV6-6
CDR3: CASSYGQGASSYF

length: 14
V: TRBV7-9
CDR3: CASSLARGGGEAFF

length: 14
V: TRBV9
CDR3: CASSVGRANQPQHF

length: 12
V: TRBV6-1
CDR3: CASISLTWDAFF

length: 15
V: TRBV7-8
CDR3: CASSATGGAGYGYTF

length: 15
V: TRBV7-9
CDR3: CASSKTSGIGYEQYF

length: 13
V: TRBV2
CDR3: CASRNQGLTEAFF

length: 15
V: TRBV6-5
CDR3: CASSRTGTSVGEQFF

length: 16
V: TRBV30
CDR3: CAWSVPGTSYNSPLHF

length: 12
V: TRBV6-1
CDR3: CASQPFFYGYTF

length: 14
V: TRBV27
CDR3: CASSPPSGTYEQYF

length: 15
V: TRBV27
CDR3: CASSLRGNSNQPQHF

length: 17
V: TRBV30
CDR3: CAWSVPGVQLAKNIQYF